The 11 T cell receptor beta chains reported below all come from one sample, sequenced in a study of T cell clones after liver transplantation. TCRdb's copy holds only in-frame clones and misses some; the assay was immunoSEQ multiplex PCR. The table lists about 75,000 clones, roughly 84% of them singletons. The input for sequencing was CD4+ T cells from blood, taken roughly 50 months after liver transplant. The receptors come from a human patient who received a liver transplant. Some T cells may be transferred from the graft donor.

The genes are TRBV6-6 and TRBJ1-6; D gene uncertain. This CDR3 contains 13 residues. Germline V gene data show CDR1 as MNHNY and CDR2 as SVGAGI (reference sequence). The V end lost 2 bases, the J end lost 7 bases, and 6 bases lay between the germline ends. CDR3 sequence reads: CASSYRANSPLHF. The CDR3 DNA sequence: TGTGCCAGCAGTTACCGGGCGAATTCACCCCTCCACTTT.

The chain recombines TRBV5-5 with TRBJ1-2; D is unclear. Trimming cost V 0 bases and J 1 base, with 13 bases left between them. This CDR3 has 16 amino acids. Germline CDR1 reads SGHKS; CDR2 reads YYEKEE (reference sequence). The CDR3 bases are TGTGCCAGCAGCTTGGCCGGGTCGGCCAGTAACTATGGCTACACCTTC. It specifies CASSLAGSASNYGYTF.

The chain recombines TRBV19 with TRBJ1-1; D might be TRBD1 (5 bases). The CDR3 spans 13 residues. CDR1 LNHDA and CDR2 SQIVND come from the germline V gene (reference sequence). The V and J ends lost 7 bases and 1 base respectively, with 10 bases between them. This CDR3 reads CASNPGTNTEAFF. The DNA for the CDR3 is TGTGCCAGTAATCCAGGGACGAACACTGAAGCTTTCTTT.

For the CDR3, the DNA is TGTGCCAGCAGCTTATCATCGAGCGGGAGGGCGAGTGAGCAGTTCTTC. It encodes CASSLSSSGRASEQFF. The rearrangement links TRBV7-2 to TRBJ2-1, with TRBD2 matching 10 bases. The trim removed 2 bases at V and 9 bases at J, leaving 10 bases unmatched. There are 16 residues in the CDR3. Germline V gene lookup returns CDR1 SGHTA and CDR2 FQGNSA.

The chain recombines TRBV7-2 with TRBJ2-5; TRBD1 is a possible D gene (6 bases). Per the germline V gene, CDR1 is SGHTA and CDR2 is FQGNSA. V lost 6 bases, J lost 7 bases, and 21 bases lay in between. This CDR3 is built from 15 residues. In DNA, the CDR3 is TGTGCCAGCAGATCCTCCGGGACACCCGGCGGGACCCAGTACTTC. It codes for CASRSSGTPGGTQYF.

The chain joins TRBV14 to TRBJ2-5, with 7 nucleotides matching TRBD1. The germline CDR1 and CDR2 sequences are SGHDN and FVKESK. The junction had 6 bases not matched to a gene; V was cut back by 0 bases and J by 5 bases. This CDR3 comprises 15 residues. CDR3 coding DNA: TGTGCCAGCAGCCAAGAACAGGGGTTGGCGGAGACCCAGTACTTC. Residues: CASSQEQGLAETQYF.

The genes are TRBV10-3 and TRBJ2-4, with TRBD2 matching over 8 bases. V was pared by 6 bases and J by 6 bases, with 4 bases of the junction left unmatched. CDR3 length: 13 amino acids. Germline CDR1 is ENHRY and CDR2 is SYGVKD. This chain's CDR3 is CAISGGAGNIQYF. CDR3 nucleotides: TGTGCCATCAGCGGGGGGGCGGGAAACATTCAGTACTTC.

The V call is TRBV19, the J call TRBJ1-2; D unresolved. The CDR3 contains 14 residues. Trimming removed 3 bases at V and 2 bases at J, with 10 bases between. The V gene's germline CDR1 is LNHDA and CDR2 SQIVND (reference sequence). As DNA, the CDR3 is TGTGCCAGTAGTATGGGCAAAGACAACTATGGCTACACCTTC. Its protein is CASSMGKDNYGYTF.

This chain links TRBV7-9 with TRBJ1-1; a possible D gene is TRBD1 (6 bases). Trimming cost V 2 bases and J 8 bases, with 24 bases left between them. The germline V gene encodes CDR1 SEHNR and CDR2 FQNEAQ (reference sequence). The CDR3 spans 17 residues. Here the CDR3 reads CASSLPSGAQSTEEAFF. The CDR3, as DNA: TGTGCCAGCAGCTTACCATCAGGGGCCCAATCCACTGAGGAAGCTTTCTTT.

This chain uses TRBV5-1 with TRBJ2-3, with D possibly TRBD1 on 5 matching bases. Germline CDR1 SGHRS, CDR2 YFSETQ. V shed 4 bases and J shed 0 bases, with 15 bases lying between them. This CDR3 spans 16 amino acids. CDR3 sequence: CASSQGVGPSTDTQYF. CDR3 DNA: TGCGCCAGCAGCCAGGGTGTGGGCCCTAGCACAGATACGCAGTATTTT. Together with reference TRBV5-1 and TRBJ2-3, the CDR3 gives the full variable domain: KAGVTQTPRYLIKTRGQQVTLSCSPISGHRSVSWYQQTPGQGLQFLFEYFSETQRNKGNFPGRFSGRQFSNSRSEMNVSTLELGDSALYLCASSQGVGPSTDTQYFGPGTRLTVL.

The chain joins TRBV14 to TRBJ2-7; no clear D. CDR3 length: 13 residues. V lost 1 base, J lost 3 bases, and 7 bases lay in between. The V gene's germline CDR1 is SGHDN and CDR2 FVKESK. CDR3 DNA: TGTGCCAGCAGCCAAGGAAACAACTACGAGCAGTACTTC. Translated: CASSQGNNYEQYF.